The table lists the clone carrying this T cell receptor beta chain with many counts. Attachment of unique molecular identifiers to individual cDNA molecules was performed. TCRdb recomputed calls from the 5' RACE reads with MiXCR, one row per CDR3 protein. The sample holds some 50,000 distinct CDR3 sequences; around 4% are singletons and the top ten take approximately 5.9%. The entry originates in a study of early T cells in non-severe SARS-CoV-2 infection. In the study overall: The study sequenced bulk RNA from unsorted whole blood, with chains unpaired.

Germline V gene sequence: CDR1 DFQATT, CDR2 SNEGSKA (reference sequence). The CDR3 consists of 13 residues. This chain uses TRBV20-1 with TRBJ1-2; D is uncertain. Sequenced material: whole blood. This TCR came from an adult who was a healthcare worker with PCR-confirmed SARS-CoV-2 infection or an uninfected control (not recorded which). CDR3 sequence reads: CRPRIPTNYGYTF. The CDR3 nucleotides are TGCAGACCTCGGATCCCTACTAACTATGGCTACACCTTC.